This TCR beta chain appears in the sequencing data of a study of blood T cell repertoires in COVID-19. Study context: Acute and convalescent COVID-19 specimens originated in the United States, Italy and Spain.

Germline CDR1 MNHEY, CDR2 SVGEGT. The CDR3 length is 18 residues. V dropped 3 bases and J dropped 7; count of bases not matched to a gene: 13. Sequenced by immunoSEQ multiplex PCR; TCRdb stores in-frame clones only, minus some. The sample shows about 52,000 clones, just over 85% of them seen only once. V usage is TRBV6-2 or TRBV6-3 and J usage is TRBJ2-2, with TRBD2 identical over 11 bases. This clonotype was obtained from a man in his sixties or seventies with acute or convalescent COVID-19. Sequenced input: peripheral blood. CDR3 in amino acids: CASSYGTGLAGGVGELFF. DNA of the CDR3: TGTGCCAGCAGTTATGGTACTGGGCTAGCGGGAGGCGTCGGGGAGCTGTTTTTT.